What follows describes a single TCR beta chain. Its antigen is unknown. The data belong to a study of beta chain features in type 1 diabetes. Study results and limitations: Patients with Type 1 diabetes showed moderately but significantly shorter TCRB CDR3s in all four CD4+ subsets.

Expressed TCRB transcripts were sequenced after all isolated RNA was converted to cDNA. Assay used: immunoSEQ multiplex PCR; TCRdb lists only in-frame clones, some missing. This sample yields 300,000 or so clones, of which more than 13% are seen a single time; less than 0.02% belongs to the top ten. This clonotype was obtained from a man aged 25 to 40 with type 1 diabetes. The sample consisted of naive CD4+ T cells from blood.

The CDR3 DNA sequence: TGTGCCAGCAGCGTAGCTACAGGGGCTACTGAAGCTTTCTTT. Translating it yields CASSVATGATEAFF. The chain is built from TRBV9 and TRBJ1-1; 7 bases map to TRBD1. Germline CDR1 SGDLS, CDR2 YYNGEE. The CDR3 is made up of 14 amino acids. The J segment lost 5 bases and the V segment lost 0 bases, leaving 4 bases of the junction unmatched.